This T cell receptor (beta chain) comes out of a study of T-cell reconstitution after alpha-beta-depleted transplantation in children (dated by TCRdb to the mid-2010s). About the study as a whole: T-cell immune reconstitution after TCRalphabeta/CD19-depleted allogeneic hematopoietic cell transplantation in children was quantitatively tracked in the study by means of TCR repertoire profiling. Findings and caveats that apply to the study as a whole: The apparently early alphabetaT-cell count recovery about two months after transplant was reportedly dependent on only several hundred rapidly expanded clones derived from non-depleted graft cells. In some patients, the high TCRbeta diversity seen at day 60 was put down to recipient T cells and intrathymic progenitors that had survived conditioning. Hyperexpanded clone frequencies declined over subsequent months; after one year, T-cell counts and TCRbeta diversity were mostly attributed to newly produced T cells.

Library generation was performed with PCR. For sequencing, an Illumina HiSeq 2500 was employed. Molecular barcoding was employed in the preparation of TCR libraries, with unique molecular identifiers being used to normalize TCRbeta repertoire quantification. TCRdb cleaned the public reads at Q25 with fastp, built clones with MiXCR and kept in-frame beta chains. Rows are combined by CDR3 protein, so each entry shows the most common genes and DNA. In all, the sample holds fewer than 550,000 distinct CDR3 sequences, and 16% of those were seen once. In total, the top ten clones hold roughly 27% of the sample. This specimen's treatment or condition label, interpreted: allogeneic hematopoietic cell transplantation with graft depleted of TCRalphabeta T cells and CD19 B cells. The transplant recipients were children given TCRalphabeta/CD19-depleted allogeneic hematopoietic cell grafts. Reading from cysteine to phenylalanine, the CDR3 counts 16 amino acids. Just CDR3 DNA is preserved here, 48 bases in frame from base 1. V is cut back by 4 bases and J by 5 bases, with 9 bases in the junction unmatched. For CDR1 and CDR2, the germline V gene lists KGHDR and SFDVKD.

This clonotype was recorded a few times. This receptor's antigen is unknown. Base-call qualities are not available, and no considerably larger clone is one nucleotide away. The sequence came from a boy younger than two who had a stem cell transplant for Wiskott-Aldrich syndrome, so the T cells may come from the graft donor. The sample consisted of PBMCs, mostly from graft donor cells, taken 360 days after TCRalphabeta/CD19-depleted stem cell transplant. This sequence uses TRBV24-1 and TRBJ2-1, with 8 bases aligning to TRBD2. The CDR3 is CATSDPTSVFNNEQFF. The DNA reads TGTGCCACCAGTGACCCGACTAGCGTTTTCAACAATGAGCAGTTCTTC.